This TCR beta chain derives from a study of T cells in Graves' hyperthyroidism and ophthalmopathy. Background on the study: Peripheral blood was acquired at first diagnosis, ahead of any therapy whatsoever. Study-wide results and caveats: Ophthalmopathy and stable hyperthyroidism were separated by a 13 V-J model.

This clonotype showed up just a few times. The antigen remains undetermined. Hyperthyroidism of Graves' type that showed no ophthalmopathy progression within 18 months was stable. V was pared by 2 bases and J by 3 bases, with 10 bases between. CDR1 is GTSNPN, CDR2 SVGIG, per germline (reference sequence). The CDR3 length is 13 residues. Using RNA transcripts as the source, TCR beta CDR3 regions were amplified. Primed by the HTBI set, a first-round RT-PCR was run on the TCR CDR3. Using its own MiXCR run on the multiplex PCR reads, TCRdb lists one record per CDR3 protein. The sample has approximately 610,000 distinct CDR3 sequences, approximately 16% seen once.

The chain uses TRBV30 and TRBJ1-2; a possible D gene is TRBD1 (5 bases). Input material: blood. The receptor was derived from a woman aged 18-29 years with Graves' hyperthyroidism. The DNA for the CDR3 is TGTGCCTGGAGTCAGGGTCGGGACTATGGCTACACCTTC. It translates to CAWSQGRDYGYTF.